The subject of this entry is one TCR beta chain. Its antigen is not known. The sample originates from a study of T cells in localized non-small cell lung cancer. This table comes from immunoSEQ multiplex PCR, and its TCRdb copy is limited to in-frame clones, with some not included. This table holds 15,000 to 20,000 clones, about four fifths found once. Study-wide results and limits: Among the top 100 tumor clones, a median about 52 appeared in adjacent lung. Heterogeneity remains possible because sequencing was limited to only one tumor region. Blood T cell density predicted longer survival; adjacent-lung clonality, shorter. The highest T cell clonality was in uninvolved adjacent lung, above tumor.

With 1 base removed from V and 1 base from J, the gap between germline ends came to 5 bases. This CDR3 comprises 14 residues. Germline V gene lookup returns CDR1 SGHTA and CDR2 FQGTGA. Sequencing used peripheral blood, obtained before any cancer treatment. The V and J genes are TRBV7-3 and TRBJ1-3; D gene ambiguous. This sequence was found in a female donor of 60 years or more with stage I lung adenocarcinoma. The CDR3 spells CASSLIGSGNTIYF. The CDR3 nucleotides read TGTGCCAGCAGCTTAATAGGATCTGGAAACACCATATATTTT.